Below, one TCR beta chain is given with its context. The data were obtained in a study of blood T cell repertoires in COVID-19. Background on the study: The study drew acute and convalescent COVID-19 samples from the United States, Italy and Spain. PBMCs, B-cell-depleted T cells, or T cells provided the cDNA or gDNA that made up the material.

V shed 1 base and J 2 bases; nucleotides not matched to a gene: 16. The CDR3 is made up of 20 amino acids. Germline lookup yields CDR1 LGHDT and CDR2 YNNKEL (reference sequence). In the authors' workflow: Amplification from reference gene primers served as the basis for estimated nucleated cell counts. TCRdb's table, derived via immunoSEQ multiplex PCR, lists solely in-frame clones and lacks some. V, J and clone size were drawn from that table, and D and trimming were deduced from the DNA. The sample holds some 350,000 clones, about four fifths seen once. The clonotype originates from a young man with active or convalescent COVID-19. Specimen: peripheral blood. The V call is TRBV3-1 (or the pseudogene TRBV3-2), the J call TRBJ2-2; 7 bases map to TRBD2. Here the CDR3 reads CASSQAYGSSGPINTGELFF. The CDR3 DNA follows: TGTGCCAGCAGCCAAGCGTACGGGAGTAGCGGGCCTATTAACACCGGGGAGCTGTTTTTT.